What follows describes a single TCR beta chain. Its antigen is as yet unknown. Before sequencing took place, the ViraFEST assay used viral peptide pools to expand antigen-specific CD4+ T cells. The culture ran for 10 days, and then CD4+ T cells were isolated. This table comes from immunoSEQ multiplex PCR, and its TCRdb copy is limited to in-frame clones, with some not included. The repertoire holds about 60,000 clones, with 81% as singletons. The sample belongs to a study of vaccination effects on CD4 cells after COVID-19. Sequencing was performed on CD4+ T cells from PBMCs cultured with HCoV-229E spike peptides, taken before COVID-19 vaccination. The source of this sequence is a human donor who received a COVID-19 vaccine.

The CDR3 DNA is TGTGCCAGCAGTTTTCCGAGGAGGGGGGCGCTTTTAGATACGCAGTATTTT. It translates to CASSFPRRGALLDTQYF. V and J are TRBV28 and TRBJ2-3; D possibly uses TRBD1 or TRBD2 (6 bases each). Trimming left V 3 bases short and J 5 bases short, with 21 bases between. This CDR3 is 17 amino acids long. In germline, CDR1 is MDHEN, CDR2 SYDVKM.